This is a list of T cell receptor beta chains from one sample in a study of T cell changes during pregnancy in multiple sclerosis. Data came from immunoSEQ multiplex PCR; TCRdb stores just in-frame clones and leaves some out. The table lists around 99,000 clones, 85% to 95% of them singletons. Sequencing used peripheral blood, obtained in the third trimester of pregnancy. The receptors shown here come from a female donor in good health, enrolled as a control in a pregnancy study. Both conserved end residues are part of each CDR3. D genes are given only for firm matches. Expanded clones get a size class; other rows say once, few or many, or leave the size out.

j_call	v_call	d_call	cdr3_length	clone_size	cdr3_nt	cdr3_aa
TRBJ2-7	TRBV6-5	-	13	-	TGTGCCAGCGTTGCGTCCCCTAACTACGAGCAGTACTTC	CASVASPNYEQYF
TRBJ1-4	TRBV11-2	TRBD1	14	-	TGTGCCAGCAGCAGCAGGGGGCGAGGTGAAAAACTGTTTTTT	CASSSRGRGEKLFF
TRBJ2-2	TRBV6-1	-	14	-	TGTGCCAGCAGGGCCAGGGTCGGGACCGGGGAGCTGTTTTTT	CASRARVGTGELFF
TRBJ1-1	TRBV7-2	-	14	-	TGTGCCAGCAGCTTAGGGGGGAGGGCTGCTGAAGCTTTCTTT	CASSLGGRAAEAFF
TRBJ1-1	TRBV6-5	-	14	-	TGTGCCAGCAGTTACGGTGGGGCGAACACTGAAGCTTTCTTT	CASSYGGANTEAFF
TRBJ1-5	TRBV4-3	-	15	-	TGCGCCAGCAGCCAAGATCAAGGGGTCGCACAGCCCCAGCATTTT	CASSQDQGVAQPQHF
TRBJ2-6	TRBV19	-	17	-	TGTGCCAGTAGTAAAGGGGGTCGTGAATCTGGGGCCAACGTCCTGACTTTC	CASSKGGRESGANVLTF
TRBJ2-2	TRBV7-3	-	15	-	TGTGCCAGCAGCCGTATTCACACAGGGACCGGGGAGCTGTTTTTT	CASSRIHTGTGELFF
TRBJ1-4	TRBV10-3	-	13	-	TGTGCCATCAGTGACGGTAAAGCCGAAAAACTGTTTTTT	CAISDGKAEKLFF
TRBJ1-3	TRBV2	-	15	-	TGTGCCAGCACCCTCGACACCAGCGGGGGAAACACCATATATTTT	CASTLDTSGGNTIYF
TRBJ1-2	TRBV5-1	-	15	-	TGCGCCAGCAGCTTAGCCGACAGTCTTAACTATGGCTACACCTTC	CASSLADSLNYGYTF
TRBJ1-4	TRBV7-2	TRBD1	15	once	TGTGCCAGCAGCCCCCGACAGGGGGTCAATGAAAAACTGTTTTTT	CASSPRQGVNEKLFF
TRBJ1-2	TRBV6-5	-	14	once	TGTGCCAGCAGTTACGACGGACTTAACTATGGCTACACCTTC	CASSYDGLNYGYTF
TRBJ2-2	TRBV4-1	-	17	-	TGCGCCAGCAGCCAAGCCTTAACAGGGATTCGCACCGGGGAGCTGTTTTTT	CASSQALTGIRTGELFF
TRBJ1-5	TRBV7-2	-	15	-	TGTGCCAGCAGCTTAGTAGGGGTTACTGATCAGCCCCAGCATTTT	CASSLVGVTDQPQHF
TRBJ2-6	TRBV6-1	-	15	once	TGTGCCAGCAGTGATGGGAGCTCTGGGGCCAACGTCCTGACTTTC	CASSDGSSGANVLTF
TRBJ2-1	TRBV2	-	11	-	TGTGCCAGCAGTCTTTACAATGAGCAGTTCTTC	CASSLYNEQFF
TRBJ2-5	TRBV6-6	TRBD1	15	-	TGTGCCAGCAGCCCTCGACAGGGGTCGGAAGAGACCCAGTACTTC	CASSPRQGSEETQYF
TRBJ2-3	TRBV7-9	TRBD2	12	-	TGTGCCAGCAGCCGGGAGGAGAATACGCAGTATTTT	CASSREENTQYF
TRBJ1-2	TRBV27	TRBD1	13	-	TGTGCCGGAGGGCTCACAGGGGAAGAAGGCTACACCTTC	CAGGLTGEEGYTF
TRBJ1-3	TRBV5-6	-	17	-	TGTGCCAGCAGCTCATCGTACAGGGACATCTCTGGAAACACCATATATTTT	CASSSSYRDISGNTIYF
TRBJ2-6	TRBV6-5	-	16	-	TGTGCCAGCAGTTCGGGACTCACGTCTGGGGCCAACGTCCTGACTTTC	CASSSGLTSGANVLTF
TRBJ2-5	TRBV6-1	-	19	-	TGTGCCAGCAGTGAATCGTGGGGGAGGCCGTCCCGAACAGTAGAGACCCAGTACTTC	CASSESWGRPSRTVETQYF
TRBJ1-5	TRBV6-1	TRBD1	15	-	TGTGCCAGCAGCTGGACAGGGGTGGGGAATCAGCCCCAGCATTTT	CASSWTGVGNQPQHF
TRBJ1-5	TRBV5-1	-	13	-	TGCGCCAGCAGCCAGCTAGGGGATCAGCCCCAGCATTTT	CASSQLGDQPQHF
TRBJ1-1	TRBV30	-	19	once	TGTGCCTGGAGTGTAGTCCGGCCAGGGTCCCCTATTATGAACACTGAAGCTTTCTTT	CAWSVVRPGSPIMNTEAFF
TRBJ2-3	TRBV7-2	TRBD2	15	-	TGTGCCAGCAGTCCAGGGACTAGCCCCTTAGATACGCAGTATTTT	CASSPGTSPLDTQYF
TRBJ1-5	TRBV10-3	-	14	-	TGTGCCATCAGTGAGGGACAGCCCAATCAGCCCCAGCATTTT	CAISEGQPNQPQHF
TRBJ1-2	TRBV6-6	-	12	-	TGTGCCAGCAGTACCGGTGGTAGTGGCTACACCTTC	CASSTGGSGYTF
TRBJ1-1	TRBV2	-	14	-	TGTGCCAGCAGTGAGGTTTGGGGGGGCACTGAAGCTTTCTTT	CASSEVWGGTEAFF
TRBJ1-1	TRBV19	-	13	-	TGTGCCAGTATCGGGTTTGACGGCACTGAAGCTTTCTTT	CASIGFDGTEAFF
TRBJ1-5	TRBV7-2	TRBD1	15	-	TGTGCCAGCAGCTTAGCTAGTGGGACAGGTCGGCCCCAGCATTTT	CASSLASGTGRPQHF
TRBJ2-3	TRBV27	-	15	once	TGTGCCAGCAGTTTTGGACAGATTAGCACAGATACGCAGTATTTT	CASSFGQISTDTQYF
TRBJ2-7	TRBV5-1	-	15	-	TGCGCCAGCAGCTTGGTTCAGGGGGGATCCTACGAGCAGTACTTC	CASSLVQGGSYEQYF
TRBJ1-2	TRBV18	TRBD1	16	-	TGTGCCAGCTCATCGAGGACAGGGGAAGCTAACTATGGCTACACCTTC	CASSSRTGEANYGYTF
TRBJ1-1	TRBV5-1	-	15	-	TGCGCCAGCAGCAAAATCGGGGGGACAACCGCTGAAGCTTTCTTT	CASSKIGGTTAEAFF
TRBJ2-3	TRBV7-2	-	13	-	TGTGCCAGCAGCTTACCGCGTATGGATACGCAGTATTTT	CASSLPRMDTQYF
TRBJ1-1	TRBV4-2	TRBD1	15	-	TGTGCCAGCAGCCCGAGACAGGGAATCAACACTGAAGCTTTCTTT	CASSPRQGINTEAFF
TRBJ1-4	TRBV2	TRBD1	11	few	TGTGCCAGCAGCGAATGGACAGGGGCCGATTTT	CASSEWTGADF
TRBJ1-5	TRBV10-2	-	14	-	TGCGCCAGCAGTGAGGGGGGGAGCAATCAGCCCCAGCATTTT	CASSEGGSNQPQHF
TRBJ1-1	TRBV18	TRBD1	13	-	TGTGCCAGCTCACCCGCAGGGGGCGGTGAAGCTTTCTTT	CASSPAGGGEAFF
TRBJ2-7	TRBV5-1	-	13	once	TGCGCCAGCAGTACGACTACGACCTACGAGCAGTACTTC	CASSTTTTYEQYF
TRBJ2-7	TRBV5-1	-	11	-	TGCGCCAGCAGCATGACAGACGAGCAGTACTTC	CASSMTDEQYF
TRBJ2-1	TRBV6-5	TRBD2	16	-	TGTGCCAGCAGTTCCCTGGCGGGGGGGCCGGAAGAGGAGCAGTTCTTC	CASSSLAGGPEEEQFF
TRBJ2-7	TRBV7-8	TRBD2	14	once	TGTGCCAGCAGCGGACTAGCGGACGGGTGGGAGCAGTACTTC	CASSGLADGWEQYF
TRBJ1-4	TRBV25-1	-	12	-	TGTGCCAGCAGTGCCACAAATGAAAAACTGTTTTTT	CASSATNEKLFF
TRBJ1-3	TRBV7-8	TRBD1	16	-	TGTGCCAGCAGCCGGGACAGGGTTAGCTCTGGAAACACCATATATTTT	CASSRDRVSSGNTIYF
TRBJ2-1	TRBV7-2	TRBD2	15	-	TGTGCCAGCAGCCCCCCGGGGCGGGGGGGCAATGAGCAGTTCTTC	CASSPPGRGGNEQFF
TRBJ1-2	TRBV7-8	-	15	-	TGTGCCAGCAGCTTAGATGGGGCCAACAACTATGGCTACACCTTC	CASSLDGANNYGYTF
TRBJ1-1	TRBV19	-	13	-	TGTGCCAGTAGTCCCCGGGAGAACACTGAAGCTTTCTTT	CASSPRENTEAFF
TRBJ2-3	TRBV2	TRBD2	15	once	TGTGCCAGCAGACCGCCTAGCGGGGGCACAGATACGCAGTATTTT	CASRPPSGGTDTQYF
TRBJ2-7	TRBV5-5	TRBD2	13	-	TGTGCCAGCCTTCCTAGCGGGGGTTACGAGCAGTACTTC	CASLPSGGYEQYF
TRBJ2-3	TRBV5-1	TRBD2	16	-	TGCGCCAGCAGCTTTAGCGGCGGGGGGAGCACAGATACGCAGTATTTT	CASSFSGGGSTDTQYF